Listed here are 27 T cell receptor beta chains from one sample, sequenced in a study of brain T cells in children with intractable seizures. The assay was immunoSEQ multiplex PCR, and TCRdb's table has in-frame clones only and misses some. Among 65,000 to 85,000 clones listed, about 92% were seen once. The input for sequencing was peripheral blood, taken at surgery. The receptor source for this set is a boy under three years old with tuberous sclerosis and intractable seizures.

The chain carries TRBV30 and TRBJ1-2; unclear D gene. The CDR3 has 15 amino acids. Between the trimmed V and J ends, which lost 0 bases and 5 bases, there was a span of 16 bases. Germline V gene lookup returns CDR1 GTSNPN and CDR2 SVGIG (reference sequence). CDR3 sequence reads: CAWSVEAPPAYGYTF. The CDR3 nucleotides are TGTGCCTGGAGTGTGGAGGCACCCCCAGCTTATGGCTACACCTTC.

This clone was picked up one time. The J gene is TRBJ1-4, the V gene TRBV10-1; D is uncertain. Trimming took off 4 bases at V and 8 bases at J, with 23 bases between the two ends. Germline CDR1 reads WNHNN; CDR2 reads SYGVQD (reference sequence). The CDR3 runs 17 residues. The CDR3 nucleotides read TGCGCCAGCAGTGGGACCTCCCCGGACGCAAGCGGAGAAAAACTGTTTTTT. It codes for CASSGTSPDASGEKLFF.

This chain joins TRBV15 and TRBJ1-5, with TRBD1 as a possible D gene (6 bases). This CDR3 is built from 14 residues. CDR1 is LNHNV, CDR2 YYDKDF, per germline (reference sequence). The V end lost 6 bases, the J end lost 3 bases, and 12 bases lay between the germline ends. CDR3 DNA sequence: TGTGCCACCAGGTCACAGGGACACAATCAGCCCCAGCATTTT. It specifies CATRSQGHNQPQHF.

The CDR3 bases are TGTGCCAGCACCGCTGGGCGGGATGAGCAGTTCTTC. Residues: CASTAGRDEQFF. The chain has TRBV7-2 and TRBJ2-1, with TRBD2 as a possible D gene (5 bases). The CDR3 covers 12 residues. V lost 7 bases to trimming and J lost 8 bases, with 12 bases between them. Germline V lookup: CDR1 SGHTA, CDR2 FQGNSA. Variable domain in full (rest from reference TRBV7-2 and TRBJ2-1): GAGVSQSPSNKVTEKGKDVELRCDPISGHTALYWYRQSLGQGLEFLIYFQGNSAPDKSGLPSDRFSAERTGGSVSTLTIQRTQQEDSAVYLCASTAGRDEQFFGPGTRLTVL.

The J gene is TRBJ1-5, the V gene TRBV5-8; D is ambiguous. This CDR3 has 16 amino acids. CDR1 is SGHTS, CDR2 YDEGEE, per germline. V was trimmed by 3 bases and J by 3 bases, leaving 16 bases between them. CDR3 sequence (DNA): TGTGCCAGCAGCTCCTTCCGGGTTCTTGCCAATCAGCCCCAGCATTTT. Translation: CASSSFRVLANQPQHF. Drawing the rest from reference TRBV5-8 and TRBJ1-5, the complete variable domain is EAGVTQSPTHLIKTRGQQATLRCSPISGHTSVYWYQQALGLGLQFLLWYDEGEERNRGNFPPRFSGRQFPNYSSELNVNALELEDSALYLCASSSFRVLANQPQHFGDGTRLSIL.

This chain connects TRBV5-1 to TRBJ2-6, with 10 bases that match TRBD1. The V and J ends lost 4 bases and 2 bases, in that order; junction bases with no gene match: 6. Per germline, CDR1 SGHRS and CDR2 YFSETQ. The CDR3 consists of 17 residues. CDR3 sequence: CASSLTTGGAGANVLTF. The CDR3 bases are TGCGCCAGCAGCCTAACGACAGGGGGCGCTGGGGCCAACGTCCTGACTTTC.

The chain links TRBV29-1 to TRBJ2-7; D remains unclear. V was shortened by 3 bases and J by 2 bases, with 8 bases between the two germline ends. Germline V lookup: CDR1 SQVTM, CDR2 ANQGSEA. The CDR3 has 12 residues. Here the CDR3 DNA reads TGCAGCGTTGAGGGAAAGACCTACGAGCAGTACTTC. Translated: CSVEGKTYEQYF.

The chain joins TRBV19 to TRBJ1-6; D remains unclear. Between the trimmed V and J ends, which lost 3 bases and 7 bases, there was a span of 10 bases. Germline values: CDR1 LNHDA, CDR2 SQIVND (reference sequence). CDR3 size: 14 residues. CDR3 coding DNA: TGTGCCAGTAGTATTTTTCGGGGAAATTCACCCCTCCACTTT. This gives the protein CASSIFRGNSPLHF. Full variable domain (outside the CDR3, taken from reference TRBV19 and TRBJ1-6): DGGITQSPKYLFRKEGQNVTLSCEQNLNHDAMYWYRQDPGQGLRLIYYSQIVNDFQKGDIAEGYSVSREKKESFPLTVTSAQKNPTAFYLCASSIFRGNSPLHFGNGTRLTVT.

The rearrangement uses TRBV30 and TRBJ2-1; D may match TRBD1 or TRBD2 (6 bases each). This CDR3 spans 16 amino acids. The V end lost 1 base, the J end lost 4 bases, and 17 bases lay between the germline ends. CDR1 is GTSNPN, CDR2 SVGIG, per germline (reference sequence). CDR3 nucleotides: TGTGCCTGGAGTGCGACAGGCGGAGGGTGGTACAATGAGCAGTTCTTC. Translating it yields CAWSATGGGWYNEQFF.

The rearrangement uses TRBV4-2 and TRBJ1-5; D gene ambiguous. This CDR3 has 16 amino acids. Germline V CDR1 and CDR2: LGHNA, YNFKEQ. Trimming stripped 1 base from V and 1 base from J, with 11 bases between. CDR3 DNA: TGTGCCAGCAGCCAAGCTGGGCTCGGGAGCAATCAGCCCCAGCATTTT. Translation: CASSQAGLGSNQPQHF.

There are a few counts of this clone. The V call is TRBV3-1 (or the pseudogene TRBV3-2), the J call TRBJ2-1, with 8 bases matching TRBD2. This CDR3 has 16 residues. V shed 1 base, J shed 2 bases, and the junction held 4 bases outside the gene matches. CDR1 is LGHDT, CDR2 YNNKEL, per germline (reference sequence). Here the CDR3 DNA reads TGTGCCAGCAGCCAAGCCGGACTAGCCCCCTACAATGAGCAGTTCTTC. This translates into CASSQAGLAPYNEQFF.

The chain couples TRBV7-9 to TRBJ1-6; D unclear. This CDR3 has 15 amino acids. V shed 5 bases and J shed 5 bases, with 13 bases lying between them. Germline CDR1 is SEHNR and CDR2 is FQNEAQ (reference sequence). The CDR3 nucleotides read TGTGCCAGCAGCGGCAGCAATTTAAATAATTCACCCCTCCACTTT. This gives the protein CASSGSNLNNSPLHF.

The chain employs TRBV5-1 and TRBJ2-4, with D perhaps TRBD1 or TRBD2 (5 bases each). Germline V gene data show CDR1 as SGHRS and CDR2 as YFSETQ. The CDR3 totals 13 residues. Trimming cost V 0 bases and J 7 bases, with 8 bases left between them. The CDR3 DNA is TGCGCCAGCAGCTTGGTGGGGGACAACATTCAGTACTTC. Encoded protein: CASSLVGDNIQYF.

The rearrangement joins TRBV5-1 to TRBJ2-7, with a possible D match to TRBD2 (6 bases). This CDR3 has 13 residues. Germline V lookup: CDR1 SGHRS, CDR2 YFSETQ. Trimming removed 4 bases from V and 7 bases from J, with 15 bases in between. CDR3 residues: CASSLRGTREQYF. The CDR3 DNA is TGCGCCAGCAGCCTCAGAGGGACTCGAGAGCAGTACTTC.

This rearrangement joins TRBV14 to TRBJ1-2, with D unclear. The CDR3 spans 13 residues. Trimming pared 5 bases from V and 4 bases from J, leaving 11 bases between. CDR1 SGHDN and CDR2 FVKESK come from the germline V gene. In DNA form, the CDR3 reads TGTGCCAGCAGCTATACAGCTAGCTATGGCTACACCTTC. This translates into CASSYTASYGYTF.

J is TRBJ2-7 and V is TRBV5-1; 14 nucleotides align to TRBD2. The CDR3 loop spans 15 amino acids. V shed 4 bases and J 5 bases; nucleotides not matched to a gene: 5. Per germline, CDR1 SGHRS and CDR2 YFSETQ. The CDR3 bases are TGCGCCAGCAGCACGGGACTAGCGGGAGTTAACGAGCAGTACTTC. Amino acids: CASSTGLAGVNEQYF.

This chain joins TRBV18 and TRBJ2-7, with 9 bases aligning to TRBD1. Trimming at V came to 3 bases and at J to 0 bases, leaving 6 bases not matched to a gene. Germline CDR1 is KGHSH and CDR2 is LQKENI. The CDR3 runs 16 residues. The DNA of the CDR3 is TGTGCCAGCTCACCGGGACAGGGATTAGACTCCTACGAGCAGTACTTC. Protein: CASSPGQGLDSYEQYF.

The chain uses TRBV5-1 and TRBJ2-1, with 10 positions matching TRBD2. Germline trimming cut 5 bases from V and 2 bases from J; bases unmatched to any gene: 1. The CDR3 extends over 14 amino acids. Germline loops: CDR1 SGHRS, CDR2 YFSETQ. In DNA form, the CDR3 reads TGCGCCAGCAGAAGCGGGGGGGCCTACAATGAGCAGTTCTTC. This translates into CASRSGGAYNEQFF.

V is TRBV10-3 and J is TRBJ2-1; 10 nucleotides match TRBD1. The CDR3 covers 13 residues. Germline loops: CDR1 ENHRY, CDR2 SYGVKD. The V and J ends lost 8 bases and 8 bases, in that order; junction bases with no gene match: 6. The chain's CDR3 is CAIGRDRGDEQFF. As DNA, the CDR3 is TGTGCCATCGGCCGGGACAGGGGTGATGAGCAGTTCTTC.

The rearrangement joins TRBV29-1 to TRBJ2-7, with TRBD1 as a possible D gene (6 bases). Germline-derived CDR1 and CDR2 are SQVTM and ANQGSEA. CDR3 length: 12 residues. With 4 bases removed from V and 5 bases from J, the gap between germline ends came to 12 bases. CDR3 nucleotides: TGCAGCGTTGTCCCCAGGGGTAACGAGCAGTACTTC. As protein: CSVVPRGNEQYF.

V and J are TRBV25-1 and TRBJ1-4, with TRBD1 as a possible D gene (5 bases). Germline CDR1 MGHDK, CDR2 SYGVNS. The CDR3 loop spans 13 amino acids. Trimming took off 6 bases at V and 10 bases at J, with 15 bases between the two ends. CDR3 sequence reads: CASRRIRTGKLFF. CDR3 DNA: TGTGCCAGCAGAAGGATTCGCACAGGAAAACTGTTTTTT.

The J gene is TRBJ1-3, the V gene TRBV18; D remains unclear. This CDR3 has 14 amino acids. CDR1 is KGHSH, CDR2 LQKENI, per germline. Trimming left V 3 bases short and J 4 bases short, with 10 bases between. CDR3 sequence (DNA): TGTGCCAGCTCACCTTACGGGTCGGGAAACACCATATATTTT. Encoded protein: CASSPYGSGNTIYF.

The J gene is TRBJ1-2, the V gene TRBV7-3; 9 nucleotides agree with TRBD1. Unmatched junction bases numbered 6, after V lost 0 bases and J lost 7 bases. The CDR3 runs to 15 residues. The germline V gene encodes CDR1 SGHTA and CDR2 FQGTGA. The CDR3 sequence: CASSLTGTGMGGYTF. Here the CDR3 DNA reads TGTGCCAGCAGCTTAACCGGGACAGGGATGGGTGGCTACACCTTC.

The chain uses TRBV5-4 and TRBJ2-7; unclear D gene. From germline, CDR1 is SGHNT and CDR2 YYREEE (reference sequence). The V end was cut by 2 bases, the J end by 3 bases, with 12 bases between. The CDR3 covers 14 residues. The CDR3 loop reads CASSFPGGDYEQYF. The CDR3 bases are TGTGCCAGCAGCTTTCCGGGTGGAGACTACGAGCAGTACTTC.

This chain uses TRBV15 with TRBJ2-7; D is unclear. The CDR3 runs 17 residues. Germline CDR1 and CDR2: LNHNV and YYDKDF (reference sequence). The V and J ends lost 0 bases and 4 bases respectively, with 19 bases between them. CDR3 in DNA: TGTGCCACCAGCAGAGATCCGACCTGGAAAGGGAAGTACGAGCAGTACTTC. It is translated as CATSRDPTWKGKYEQYF.

V is TRBV23-1 and J is TRBJ1-6; a weak D match, TRBD1 (5 bases). TRBV23-1 is labeled an ORF, and its function is uncertain. This CDR3 comprises 17 residues. The V and J ends lost 1 base and 7 bases respectively, with 17 bases between them. Here the CDR3 reads CASSQLRRQFLNSPLHF. In DNA form, the CDR3 reads TGCGCCAGCAGTCAATTACGTAGACAGTTCCTAAATTCACCCCTCCACTTT.

Concerning this clone: The same CDR3 can be traced to other DNA sequences in this sample. The chain couples TRBV15 to TRBJ1-2, with a possible D match to TRBD1 (6 bases). Germline CDR1 LNHNV, CDR2 YYDKDF (reference sequence). The CDR3 is made up of 12 amino acids. Trimming left V 3 bases short and J 4 bases short, with 6 bases between. The CDR3 is CATSRDSYGYTF. The CDR3 coding sequence is TGTGCCACCAGCAGGGACAGCTATGGCTACACCTTC. The full variable domain, its missing parts supplied by reference TRBV15 and TRBJ1-2, is DAMVIQNPRYQVTQFGKPVTLSCSQTLNHNVMYWYQQKSSQAPKLLFHYYDKDFNNEADTPDNFQSRRPNTSFCFLDIRSPGLGDTAMYLCATSRDSYGYTFGSGTRLTVV.